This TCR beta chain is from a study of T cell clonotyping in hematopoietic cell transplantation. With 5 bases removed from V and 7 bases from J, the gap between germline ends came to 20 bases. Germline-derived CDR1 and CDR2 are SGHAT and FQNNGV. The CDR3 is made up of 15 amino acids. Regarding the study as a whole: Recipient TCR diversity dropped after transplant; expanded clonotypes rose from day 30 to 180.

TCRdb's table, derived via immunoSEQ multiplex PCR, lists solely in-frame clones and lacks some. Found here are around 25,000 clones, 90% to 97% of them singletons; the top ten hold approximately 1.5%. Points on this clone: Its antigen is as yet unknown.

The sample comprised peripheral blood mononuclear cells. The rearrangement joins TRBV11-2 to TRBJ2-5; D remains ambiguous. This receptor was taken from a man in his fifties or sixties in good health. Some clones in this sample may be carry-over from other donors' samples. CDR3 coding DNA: TGTGCCAGCAGCCCCGGGTCTTCTACTGCCACGACCCAGTACTTC. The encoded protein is CASSPGSSTATTQYF.